This T cell receptor beta chain was profiled in a study of T cells in Graves' hyperthyroidism and ophthalmopathy (dated by TCRdb to the late 2010s). Background for the entire study: Peripheral blood samples were taken at the time of initial diagnosis, prior to any treatment. TCR V-J signatures able to tell the groups apart were searched for in a discovery cohort of some 97 patients, of whom fewer than 45 had Graves' ophthalmopathy and roughly 58 had stable Graves' hyperthyroidism. Prospective prediction of ophthalmopathy was tested in an independent validation cohort of approximately 19 hyperthyroidism patients and 15 to 17 patients who later progressed to ophthalmopathy. The approximately 95 discovery patients were divided at random into training and test sets in a 7:3 ratio. Thyroid tissue and blood T-cell repertoires from roughly 6 Graves' hyperthyroidism patients were also compared in the study. After blood sampling, hyperthyroidism patients were treated with methimazole at a starting dose of 30 mg daily, and ophthalmopathy patients were treated with high-dose intravenous methylprednisolone. According to the paper, TCR Vbeta CDR3 sequencing was carried out on about 140 peripheral blood samples, which came from under 50 ophthalmopathy, 75 or so hyperthyroidism and approximately 17 progressor patients. Beyond this particular receptor, the publication reports: In cross-validation, a model built on a 13 V-J signature told ophthalmopathy apart from stable hyperthyroidism with approximately 90% sensitivity and 81% to 82% specificity, and in testing the same model reached 80%/75%. In validation, the model predicted progression to ophthalmopathy with over 60% sensitivity and about 73% specificity, a median of approximately 6.5 months before onset. Sample size was not statistically predetermined, and investigators were not blinded to group allocation. Most expanded thyroid clonotypes (frequency above 0.001) were also found in blood, which suggests that blood repertoires may mirror thyroid immune responses.

Hyperthyroidism patients were newly diagnosed, had a disease duration of under 2 months, and were aged 18 to 65 years. Exclusion was applied to patients with uncontrolled infections, other autoimmune diseases, pregnancy or lactation. Clinical symptoms, serum thyroxine and TRAb, thyroid ultrasound, and orbital computed tomography formed the basis for the diagnoses. Blood from progressor patients was collected at the time of first diagnosis with hyperthyroidism, before any ophthalmopathy symptoms had appeared. PBMCs were isolated from about 9 ml of fresh peripheral blood by Ficoll-Paque density gradient centrifugation. Progressor patients were initially diagnosed with Graves' hyperthyroidism and developed ophthalmopathy during follow-up. Total RNA was extracted with Trizol reagent, and quality was checked on an Agilent 2100 Bioanalyzer. Amplification of TCR beta CDR3 regions was carried out from RNA transcripts. The first round of RT-PCR for the TCR CDR3 was performed with the HTBI primer set and the Qiagen OneStep RT-PCR kit. A second multiplex PCR round built the libraries, followed by size selection and purification. Libraries were sequenced paired-end with 100 bp reads on an Illumina HiSeq2000. In the source study's methods: SOAPnuke was used to process the raw data, removing reads that contained adapters or uncalled bases, had a mean Phred below 15, or lacked an exact match to the constant primer or identifier. COPE v1.2.5 was used to merge high-quality paired reads, and clonotypes were defined as unique nucleotide sequences. MiTCR v1.1 was used to align the clonotypes against IMGT TRBV, TRBD and TRBJ reference segments. Analysis was restricted to V-J combinations with a frequency above 0.0001, which covered 98% to 99.2% of repertoires. A TCS score was defined as the ratio of F50 (clonal expansion) to E x V (chaos), with BLOSUM62-based TCRdist applied between CDR3 peptides within each V-J. Welch's t-statistics and random forest reduced 500 to 650 V-J features to 13, which were used in a naive Bayes classifier (R e1071). TCRdb cleaned the public reads at Q25 with fastp, built clones with MiXCR and kept in-frame beta chains. Under each unique CDR3 protein, matching rows form one entry showing the most common genes and DNA. These V and J calls are TCRdb output, not the study's own analysis. The sample profile shows some 250,000 distinct CDR3 sequences; roughly 15% of them were found once. The ten largest make up about an eighth of the sample.

In regard to this clonotype: Its cognate antigen has yet to be identified. The sample holds no much larger clone one base away, and base qualities are not on file.

V is reduced by 3 bases and J by 2 bases, leaving a spacing of 11 bases between them. CDR1 is given as SGHRS and CDR2 as YFSETQ, both from the germline V gene. The CDR3 contains 15 residues, cysteine and phenylalanine counted. Of the read, only the CDR3 DNA is kept; its 45 bases are in frame from base 1. This TCR was sampled from a middle-aged woman with Graves' hyperthyroidism that later progressed to Graves' ophthalmopathy. The sequence links TRBV5-1 to TRBJ2-2; the D element might be TRBD1 or TRBD2, as each aligns at 6 bases. The sequenced sample was blood. The sequenced DNA: TGCGCCAGCAGCTGGCGGGACACAAACACCGGGGAGCTGTTTTTT. Its protein is CASSWRDTNTGELFF.